The 11 T cell receptor beta chains listed next were all sequenced from one sample in a study of cytomegalovirus exposure and HLA in healthy donors. The study ran its PCR with 60 Vbeta and 13 Jbeta primers. TCRdb keeps only in-frame clones here, not all; method: immunoSEQ multiplex PCR. This repertoire shows roughly 120,000 clones, about four fifths found once; its top ten account for 2% to 3%. Sequenced sample: PBMCs. These receptor sequences come from a woman under 30 in good health and CMV-seronegative.

The chain employs TRBV6-5 and TRBJ2-5; 10 nucleotides align to TRBD1. There are 15 residues in the CDR3. Germline V gene data show CDR1 as MNHEY and CDR2 as SVGAGI. J lost 5 bases, V lost 5 bases, and 8 bases had no gene match. CDR3 loop: CASSQDRGAVETQYF. The CDR3 DNA reads as TGTGCCAGCAGTCAGGACAGGGGGGCTGTGGAGACCCAGTACTTC.

Concerning this clone: At one of its ends the junction is not consistent with the germline gene, which may arise from a read error. The V and J genes are TRBV6-6 and TRBJ2-2; 7 bases fit TRBD2. The germline V gene encodes CDR1 MNHNY and CDR2 SVGAGI (reference sequence). CDR3 size: 15 residues. The CDR3 sequence is CASSLTGGGTEELFF. CDR3 DNA sequence: TGTGCCAGCAGTTTAACGGGAGGCGGGACCGAGGAGCTGTTTTTT.

The chain links TRBV7-9 to TRBJ2-4, with D possibly being TRBD2 (6 bases). The CDR3 runs to 14 residues. Trimming pared 7 bases from V and 9 bases from J, leaving 19 bases between. Germline CDR1 and CDR2: SEHNR and FQNEAQ (reference sequence). CDR3 sequence reads: CASIIAAGLVIQYF. CDR3 nucleotides: TGTGCCAGCATCATAGCTGCGGGACTGGTCATTCAGTACTTC.

The rearrangement uses TRBV4-1 and TRBJ1-5; 8 nucleotides line up with TRBD1. Germline CDR1 MGHRA, CDR2 YSYEKL. This CDR3 region has 11 residues. Trimming cost V 4 bases and J 16 bases; bases outside gene matches: 6. The CDR3 DNA reads TGCGCCAGCAGCCTGCGACAGGGGACACATTTT. Amino acids: CASSLRQGTHF.

This rearrangement joins TRBV4-3 to TRBJ2-2, with 7 nucleotides matching TRBD2. Trimming at V came to 0 bases and at J to 7 bases, leaving 8 bases not matched to a gene. This CDR3 contains 16 residues. The germline gives CDR1 LGHNA, CDR2 YSLEER. In nucleotides, the CDR3 is TGCGCCAGCAGCCAAGATCTGCGGGGGATGTTCGGGGAGCTGTTTTTT. Its protein product is CASSQDLRGMFGELFF.

The chain joins TRBV18 to TRBJ2-1; D perhaps matches TRBD1 (5 bases). V dropped 1 base and J dropped 1 base, with 17 bases sitting between them. The CDR3 has 18 residues. Germline loops: CDR1 KGHSH, CDR2 LQKENI. In DNA, the CDR3 is TGTGCCAGCTCACCACTCAGGGAACTTAGTAGTTCCTACAATGAGCAGTTCTTC. Protein: CASSPLRELSSSYNEQFF.

The chain employs TRBV11-2 and TRBJ2-1, with TRBD2 matching 12 bases. Trimming removed 5 bases from V and 0 bases from J; junction bases left unmatched: 5. This CDR3 region has 17 residues. Germline-derived CDR1 and CDR2 are SGHAT and FQNNGV. The CDR3: CASSRLAGAHSYNEQFF. The CDR3 DNA follows: TGTGCCAGCAGCCGACTAGCGGGGGCCCACTCCTACAATGAGCAGTTCTTC.

This chain joins TRBV5-1 and TRBJ2-1, with D maybe TRBD1 (8 bases). Trimming took 4 bases from V and 5 from J, leaving 16 bases between them. Germline CDR1 and CDR2: SGHRS and YFSETQ. The CDR3 loop spans 15 amino acids. The CDR3 DNA reads TGCGCCAGCAGCCGTGGACAGGGAGGGCACAATGAGCAGTTCTTC. Its protein product is CASSRGQGGHNEQFF.

Written as DNA, the CDR3 is TGTGCCAGCAGTTTAGACAGGGTAGTTGGAAACACCATATATTTT. Its protein product is CASSLDRVVGNTIYF. The chain couples TRBV28 to TRBJ1-3; TRBD1 agrees at 7 bases. V lost 2 bases, J lost 3 bases, and 4 bases stayed unmatched. Germline assignment: CDR1 MDHEN and CDR2 SYDVKM. The CDR3 sequence is 15 residues long.

This clone has only a few counts. The chain is built from TRBV5-6 and TRBJ1-5; maybe TRBD1 (5 bases). This CDR3 is built from 16 residues. Per the germline V gene, CDR1 is SGHDT and CDR2 is YYEEEE. The germline V and J ends were trimmed by 4 bases and 1 base, with 15 bases remaining between them. The DNA of the CDR3 is TGTGCCAGCAGCCCGCGGCGGGACTCCAGCAATCAGCCCCAGCATTTT. It translates to CASSPRRDSSNQPQHF.

The V call is TRBV4-2, the J call TRBJ2-3; the match to TRBD2 covers 9 bases. The ends lost 0 bases at V and 5 bases at J; junction bases unmatched: 6. Germline loops: CDR1 LGHNA, CDR2 YNFKEQ. There are 16 residues in the CDR3. CDR3 region: CASSQDSPSGVDTQYF. The CDR3 DNA follows: TGTGCCAGCAGCCAAGACAGCCCTAGCGGGGTAGATACGCAGTATTTT.